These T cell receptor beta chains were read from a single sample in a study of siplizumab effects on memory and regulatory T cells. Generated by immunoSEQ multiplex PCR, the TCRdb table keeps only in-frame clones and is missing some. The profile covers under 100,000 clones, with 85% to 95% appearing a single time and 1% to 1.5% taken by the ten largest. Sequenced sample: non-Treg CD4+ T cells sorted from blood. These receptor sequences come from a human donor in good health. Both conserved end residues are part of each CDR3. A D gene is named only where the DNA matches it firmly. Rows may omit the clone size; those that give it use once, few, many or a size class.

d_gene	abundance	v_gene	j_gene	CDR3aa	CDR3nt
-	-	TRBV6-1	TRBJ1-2	CASSPAGGNLYGYTF	TGTGCCAGCAGTCCAGCGGGGGGAAATCTCTATGGCTACACCTTC
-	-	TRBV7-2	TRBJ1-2	CASSVGPGSNYGYTF	TGTGCCAGTTCTGTCGGGCCAGGGTCCAACTATGGCTACACCTTC
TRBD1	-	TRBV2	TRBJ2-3	CAIQDRGRTDTQYF	TGTGCCATCCAGGACAGGGGGAGAACAGATACGCAGTATTTT
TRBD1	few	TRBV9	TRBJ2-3	CASSPDRGGTDTQYF	TGTGCCAGCAGCCCAGACAGGGGCGGGACAGATACGCAGTATTTT
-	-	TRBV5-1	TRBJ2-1	CASGQGRLNEQFF	TGCGCCAGCGGCCAAGGAAGACTGAATGAGCAGTTCTTC
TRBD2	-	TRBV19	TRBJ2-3	CASSYSSGSSPDTQYF	TGTGCCAGTAGTTATTCTAGCGGGAGTTCCCCAGATACGCAGTATTTT
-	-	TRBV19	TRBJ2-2	CASSISSAVPGELFF	TGTGCCAGTAGTATAAGCTCGGCTGTCCCCGGGGAGCTGTTTTTT
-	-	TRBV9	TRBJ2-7	CASSVDMFSGEQYF	TGTGCCAGCAGCGTAGATATGTTTAGTGGGGAGCAGTACTTC
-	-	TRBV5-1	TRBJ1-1	CASSGTTGSRLVNTEAFF	TGCGCCAGCAGCGGGACGACAGGCTCCCGGTTGGTGAACACTGAAGCTTTCTTT
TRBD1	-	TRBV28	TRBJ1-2	CASRLTTGGAYGYTF	TGTGCCAGCAGACTTACCACAGGGGGCGCCTATGGCTACACCTTC
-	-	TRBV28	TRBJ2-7	CASRRGGPYEQYF	TGTGCCAGCAGGAGGGGGGGCCCCTACGAGCAGTACTTC
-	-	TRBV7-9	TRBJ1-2	CASSPRTADGYTF	TGTGCCAGCAGCCCGAGGACAGCGGATGGCTACACCTTC
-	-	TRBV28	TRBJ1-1	CASTISGSLNTEAFF	TGTGCCAGCACCATTTCAGGGAGTCTGAACACTGAAGCTTTCTTT
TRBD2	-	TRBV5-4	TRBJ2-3	CASSLRSGRTDTQYF	TGTGCCAGCAGCTTGCGTAGCGGGAGAACAGATACGCAGTATTTT
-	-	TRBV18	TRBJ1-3	CASSPAGNGNTIYF	TGTGCCAGCTCACCAGCCGGGAATGGAAACACCATATATTTT
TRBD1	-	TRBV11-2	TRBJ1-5	CASSPTGAANQPQHF	TGTGCCAGCAGCCCTACAGGGGCGGCAAATCAGCCCCAGCATTTT
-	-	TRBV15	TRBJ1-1	CATSREAAGTEAFF	TGTGCCACCAGCAGAGAGGCGGCTGGCACTGAAGCTTTCTTT
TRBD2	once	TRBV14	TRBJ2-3	CASSRRGGGADTQYF	TGTGCCAGCAGCCGCCGGGGGGGAGGCGCAGATACGCAGTATTTT
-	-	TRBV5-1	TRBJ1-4	CASSGGRNEKLFF	TGCGCCAGCAGCGGGGGGCGGAATGAAAAACTGTTTTTT
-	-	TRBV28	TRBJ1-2	CASTKSPTSGGYTF	TGTGCCAGCACCAAAAGTCCGACCTCCGGCGGCTACACCTTC
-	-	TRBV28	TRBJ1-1	CASSIWTAEAFF	TGTGCCAGCTCTATTTGGACAGCCGAAGCTTTCTTT
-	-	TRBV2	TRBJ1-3	CASSEESVAGNTIYF	TGTGCCAGCAGTGAAGAGTCAGTTGCTGGAAACACCATATATTTT
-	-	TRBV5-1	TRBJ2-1	CASSLAPPRREHNEQFF	TGCGCCAGCAGCCTGGCACCCCCCCGGCGGGAACACAATGAGCAGTTCTTC
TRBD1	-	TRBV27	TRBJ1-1	CASSPMGGQGAEAFF	TGTGCCAGCAGTCCTATGGGGGGACAGGGGGCTGAAGCTTTCTTT
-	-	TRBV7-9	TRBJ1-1	CASSLTGRRIVAFF	TGTGCCAGCAGCCTAACAGGGAGGAGGATCGTGGCTTTCTTT
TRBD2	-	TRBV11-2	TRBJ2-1	CASSLDHSGRAYNEQFF	TGTGCCAGCAGCTTAGACCATAGCGGGAGGGCCTACAATGAGCAGTTCTTC
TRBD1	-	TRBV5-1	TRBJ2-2	CASSSLTGTTGELFF	TGCGCCAGCAGCTCCCTGACAGGGACCACCGGGGAGCTGTTTTTT
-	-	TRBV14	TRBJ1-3	CASSHRTSGNTIYF	TGTGCCAGCAGCCACCGAACGTCTGGAAACACCATATATTTT
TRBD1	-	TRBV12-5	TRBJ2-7	CASGLVLGTGTYEQYF	TGTGCTAGTGGTTTGGTACTTGGGACAGGGACGTACGAGCAGTACTTC
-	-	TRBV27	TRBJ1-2	CASSTGGTYGYTF	TGTGCCAGCAGTACCGGAGGGACCTATGGCTACACCTTC
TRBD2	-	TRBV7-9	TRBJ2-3	CASSSSGGSTDTQYF	TGTGCCAGCAGCTCGAGCGGGGGAAGCACAGATACGCAGTATTTT
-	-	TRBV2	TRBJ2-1	CASDFNEQFF	TGTGCCAGCGATTTCAATGAGCAGTTCTTC
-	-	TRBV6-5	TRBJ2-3	CVSSPNTDTQYF	TGTGTCAGCAGTCCTAACACAGATACGCAGTATTTT
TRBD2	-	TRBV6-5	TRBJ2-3	CASSRLAGSTDTQYF	TGTGCCAGCAGTCGTCTAGCGGGAAGCACAGATACGCAGTATTTT
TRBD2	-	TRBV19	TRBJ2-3	CASRGGRPTDTQYF	TGTGCCAGTAGAGGCGGGAGGCCCACAGATACGCAGTATTTT
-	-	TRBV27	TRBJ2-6	CARRGSYNSGANVLTF	TGTGCCAGGAGGGGGTCTTATAACTCTGGGGCCAACGTCCTGACTTTC
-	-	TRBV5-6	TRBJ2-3	CASSLLGQGITDTQYF	TGTGCCAGCAGCTTATTAGGCCAGGGGATAACAGATACGCAGTATTTT
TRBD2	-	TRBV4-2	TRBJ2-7	CASSQDVLAGGTYEQYF	TGTGCCAGCAGCCAAGATGTACTAGCGGGAGGGACCTACGAGCAGTACTTC
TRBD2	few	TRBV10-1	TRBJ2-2	CASSREDAGELFF	TGCGCCAGCAGTCGGGAGGATGCCGGGGAGCTGTTTTTT
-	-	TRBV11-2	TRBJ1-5	CASSLGGGGHQPQHF	TGTGCCAGCAGCCTAGGCGGGGGGGGGCATCAGCCCCAGCATTTT
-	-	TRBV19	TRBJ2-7	CASSMRDTYEQYF	TGTGCCAGTAGTATGCGGGACACCTACGAGCAGTACTTC
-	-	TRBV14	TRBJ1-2	CASSQEKESYTF	TGTGCCAGCAGCCAAGAGAAGGAGAGCTACACCTTC
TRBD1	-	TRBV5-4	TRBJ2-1	CASGRTGRNEQFF	TGTGCCAGCGGACGGACAGGTAGGAATGAGCAGTTCTTC
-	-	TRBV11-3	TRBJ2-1	CASSLVSGGFNEQFF	TGTGCCAGCAGCTTAGTGAGTGGAGGGTTCAATGAGCAGTTCTTC
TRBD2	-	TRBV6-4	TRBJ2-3	CASSRHSQGGGPDTQYF	TGTGCCAGCAGCCGACACTCACAGGGCGGGGGGCCAGATACGCAGTATTTT